This T cell receptor beta chain stems from a study of T cells after yellow fever vaccination. Trimming shortened V by 4 bases and J by 2 bases, and 9 bases separated the two germline ends. The CDR3 is 13 residues long. Germline V CDR1 and CDR2: LGHDT, YNNKEL (reference sequence). MiXCR, run by TCRdb on the 5' RACE reads, gives a single entry per CDR3 protein. The sample includes 510,000 or so distinct CDR3 sequences, 15% to 20% of them seen just once. This clonotype showed up just a few times. Sequencing used PBMCs, obtained 15 days after the yellow fever booster vaccination. V gene TRBV3-1 combines with J gene TRBJ2-7; D unclear. This clonotype originated in a man aged 30 to 45 who received the YFV17D yellow fever vaccine. The CDR3 here is CASSRLDTYEQYF. DNA of the CDR3: TGTGCCAGCAGCCGCCTTGATACCTACGAGCAGTACTTC.